This TCR beta chain stems from a study of blood T cell repertoires in COVID-19. Across the study: Collection of acute and convalescent COVID-19 samples took place in the United States, Italy and Spain. Nucleic acid was either cDNA or gDNA, and it came from T cells, B-cell-depleted T cells, or PBMCs.

Source study methods: Reference gene primers were amplified, and this amplification served to estimate nucleated cell counts. Data came from immunoSEQ multiplex PCR; TCRdb stores just in-frame clones and leaves some out. The D gene and trimming were derived from the DNA, and the V and J assignments and clone size from that table. In the table there are 15,000 to 25,000 clones, 75% to 85% of which are singletons. The V segment lost 8 bases and the J segment 2 bases; nucleotides outside the gene matches: 6. This CDR3 has 14 residues. Germline CDR1 MNHEY, CDR2 SVGAGI. The origin of this receptor is an elderly man with acute or convalescent COVID-19. Material: peripheral blood. The rearrangement links TRBV6-5 to TRBJ2-3, with TRBD2 matching over 8 bases. CDR3 protein: CASGMREVTDTQYF. CDR3 nucleotides: TGTGCCAGCGGCATGCGGGAGGTCACAGATACGCAGTATTTT.